This T cell receptor (beta chain) is from a study of blood T cell repertoires in COVID-19. At the level of the study: PBMCs, B-cell-depleted T cells, or T cells were the source of the cDNA or gDNA that made up the material.

On this clone itself: This same CDR3 is encoded by further DNA sequences in the sample.

Authors' methods: Estimates of nucleated cell counts were drawn from the amplification of reference gene primers. The assay was immunoSEQ multiplex PCR, and TCRdb's table has in-frame clones only and misses some. That table is the source of V, J and clone size, and D and trimming were worked out from the DNA. The table shows roughly 260,000 clones, with 80% to 90% occurring only once. V lost 6 bases and J 1 base, leaving 10 bases between the germline ends. This CDR3 has 14 residues. From germline, CDR1 is SGHNT and CDR2 YENEEA. In assigning cohorts, the study relied on participant-reported clinical history.

The TCR was taken from a woman aged 50 to 65 who had recovered from COVID-19. This chain uses TRBV11-3 with TRBJ1-3; D is unresolved. The source material was PBMCs or T cells enriched from blood (not recorded which). The CDR3 sequence is CASSLTGSGNTIYF. In nucleotides, the CDR3 is TGTGCCAGCAGTCTAACGGGTTCTGGAAACACCATATATTTT.